The clone carrying this TCR beta chain was picked up a small number of times. The antigen is unknown. The TCRbeta library incorporated unique molecular identifiers. TCRdb ran MiXCR on the PCR reads and lists one entry per CDR3 protein. The data show about 980,000 distinct CDR3 sequences, with roughly 29% seen just once and approximately 30% held by the top ten. This sample stems from a study of T-cell reconstitution after alpha-beta-depleted transplantation in children. Germline assignment: CDR1 SGHRS and CDR2 YFSETQ. The CDR3 length is 16 residues. V was pared by 4 bases and J by 5 bases, with 6 bases of the junction left unmatched. Regarding the study as a whole: It was reported that alpha-beta T cells came from several hundred expanded graft clones (about two months after transplant). Hyperexpanded clones declined; after one year, newly produced T cells mostly supplied diversity. Surviving recipient cells, namely T cells and thymic progenitors, were the source of high day-60 TCRbeta diversity in some patients.

The specimen was PBMCs, mostly from graft donor cells, collected 360 days after TCRalphabeta/CD19-depleted stem cell transplant. The V and J genes are TRBV5-1 and TRBJ2-1, with 13 bases that match TRBD2. The clonotype originates from a boy under three years old who had a stem cell transplant for SCID, so the T cells may come from the graft donor. CDR3 sequence (DNA): TGCGCCAGCAGCCAGGGACTAGCGGGGCCCCACAATGAGCAGTTCTTC. Protein: CASSQGLAGPHNEQFF.